The next 7 T cell receptor beta chains were all read from a single sample in a study of blood T cell repertoires in COVID-19. Sequencing used immunoSEQ multiplex PCR; TCRdb keeps in-frame clones, though not all of them. This table has 200,000 to 300,000 clones, over 70% appearing once. The sample consisted of peripheral blood. These receptors all stem from a woman in her thirties or forties who had recovered from COVID-19.

The V call is TRBV7-6, the J call TRBJ2-3; 10 bases map to TRBD1. This CDR3 has 16 amino acids. Per the germline V gene, CDR1 is SGHVS and CDR2 is FNYEAQ. V lost 3 bases to trimming and J lost 3 bases; unmatched junction nucleotides: 6. The CDR3 coding sequence is TGTGCCAGCAGCTTTGGACAGGGGGTTGAAACAGATACGCAGTATTTT. Translated: CASSFGQGVETDTQYF.

The J gene is TRBJ2-5, the V gene TRBV7-7; D unclear. The CDR3 is made up of 14 amino acids. The ends were cut back, 3 bases at V and 4 bases at J, with 12 bases in the middle. Per the germline V gene, CDR1 is SSHAT and CDR2 is FNYEAQ (reference sequence). DNA of the CDR3: TGTGCCAGCAGCTTCACCGGTCTCGGAGAGACCCAGTACTTC. Translated, it gives CASSFTGLGETQYF.

V usage is TRBV5-1 and J usage is TRBJ2-2; D is ambiguous. The V end was cut by 0 bases, the J end by 4 bases, with 13 bases between. There are 16 residues in the CDR3. Germline V gene lookup returns CDR1 SGHRS and CDR2 YFSETQ. CDR3 residues: CASSLEGSSGTGELFF. The CDR3 DNA reads as TGCGCCAGCAGCTTGGAAGGCTCCTCGGGCACCGGGGAGCTGTTTTTT.

The J gene is TRBJ1-3, the V gene TRBV21-1. TRBV21-1 is a listed pseudogene. The CDR3 has 17 residues. CDR3 amino acids: CASSKELSPRSGNTIYF. The DNA for the CDR3 is TGTGCCAGCAGCAAAGAGCTAAGCCCCCGCTCTGGAAACACCATATATTTT.

The chain links TRBV5-6 to TRBJ2-5; 8 bases agree with TRBD2. CDR3 length: 14 residues. Germline V gene data show CDR1 as SGHDT and CDR2 as YYEEEE. J lost 5 bases, V lost 4 bases, and 7 bases had no gene match. The CDR3 here is CASSPSPGGETQYF. CDR3 nucleotide sequence: TGTGCCAGCAGCCCTTCTCCGGGAGGGGAGACCCAGTACTTC.

This clone was seen more than once but under ten times. The chain couples TRBV2 to TRBJ2-5; 8 positions match TRBD2. The germline CDR1 and CDR2 sequences are SNHLY and FYNNEI. Trimming took 7 bases from V and 4 from J; bases not matched to a gene: 2. This CDR3 spans 12 amino acids. CDR3 in amino acids: CASTGGGETQYF. The CDR3, as DNA: TGTGCCAGCACGGGAGGGGGAGAGACCCAGTACTTC.

The CDR3 DNA is TGTGCCAGCAGCGCTCAGCGGGGGGGCATGACCGGGGAGCTGTTTTTT. Amino acids: CASSAQRGGMTGELFF. The gene calls are TRBV9 and TRBJ2-2; 10 nucleotides match TRBD2. The CDR3 length is 16 residues. V shed 3 bases, J shed 5 bases, and the junction held 7 bases outside the gene matches. Germline CDR1 reads SGDLS; CDR2 reads YYNGEE.